This T cell receptor (beta chain) was identified during a study of T cell clones after liver transplantation. Study at large: Tolerant meant at least one year fully off immunosuppression without liver enzymes above twice normal. Study-level findings and limits: Compared with third party-reactive sequences, donor-reactive ones declined more, independent of withdrawal success. Low donor cell numbers restricted donor-reactive repertoire measurement in two subjects.

Profiled with immunoSEQ multiplex PCR; TCRdb holds only in-frame clones, not every one. The data hold some 110,000 clones, with 90% observed a single time. The CDR3 has 16 residues. Per germline, CDR1 LNHDA and CDR2 SQIVND (reference sequence). V shed 4 bases, J shed 5 bases, and the junction held 9 bases outside the gene matches. With respect to this clone: The antigen remains unidentified.

The V call is TRBV19, the J call TRBJ2-5; 11 nucleotides align to TRBD1. This clonotype originated in a human patient who received a liver transplant. Part of the T cells may come from the graft donor. Here the sequenced sample was CD4+ T cells from blood, taken 12 months after liver transplant. CDR3: CASSKTRTGGSETQYF. CDR3 bases: TGTGCCAGTAGTAAAACACGGACAGGGGGCTCGGAGACCCAGTACTTC. Complete variable domain (other parts from reference TRBV19 and TRBJ2-5): DGGITQSPKYLFRKEGQNVTLSCEQNLNHDAMYWYRQDPGQGLRLIYYSQIVNDFQKGDIAEGYSVSREKKESFPLTVTSAQKNPTAFYLCASSKTRTGGSETQYFGPGTRLLVL.